The sequence of this T cell receptor beta chain was determined in a study of T-cell memory formation after mild COVID-19. As for the study in general: Clusters of TCRs were largely donor specific. Study results and caveats: Clones that shrank (day 15 to 85) were balanced CD4/CD8, whereas later expanders leaned CD4+. Clones that contracted clustered mainly in CM and EM if CD4+ and in EMRA if CD8+.

Germline loops: CDR1 MNHNY, CDR2 SVGAGI (reference sequence). Trimming removed 2 bases from V and 2 bases from J, with 10 bases in between. CDR3 length: 14 residues. Amplification by 5'RACE using constant-segment primers produced TCR alpha and TCR beta cDNA libraries that carried sample barcodes and UMIs. TCRdb reprocessed the 5' RACE reads with MiXCR, giving one entry per CDR3 protein. The table lists 450,000 to 650,000 distinct CDR3 sequences, about 22% of them singletons. Details on this clonotype: Its target is not known.

The sequence was collected from an adult woman who had mild COVID-19 (a few samples of this study predate the infection). Cell type and time point are not known. The chain joins TRBV6-6 to TRBJ2-7, with a possible D match to TRBD1 (5 bases). The source material was PBMCs or a T cell subset sorted from them (not recorded which). CDR3 DNA: TGTGCCAGCAGTTACCCAGGGCCGACCTACGAGCAGTACTTC. Protein sequence: CASSYPGPTYEQYF.